The entry below describes one T cell receptor beta chain. The target antigen is unknown. This sample was included in a study of radiotherapy plus CTLA-4 blockade in lung cancer. V shed 3 bases and J 11 bases; nucleotides not matched to a gene: 6. This CDR3 is built from 15 residues. The germline V gene has CDR1 SGHVS and CDR2 FQNEAQ. Study observations and caveats: Among blood TCR repertoires after radiotherapy plus ipilimumab, tumor-derived clones expanded.

The protocol was immunoSEQ multiplex PCR, while the TCRdb copy is restricted to in-frame clones and leaves out a portion. This sample has tens of thousands of clones, with around nine tenths found just once. The sample consisted of peripheral blood, taken from a patient treated with radiotherapy plus ipilimumab. The origin of this receptor is a human donor with non-small cell lung cancer whose response to radiotherapy plus ipilimumab could not be evaluated. V is TRBV7-8 and J is TRBJ2-5; 16 bases fit TRBD2. The CDR3 sequence is CASSLGLAGGREQYF. The DNA of the CDR3 is TGTGCCAGCAGCTTGGGACTAGCGGGGGGGCGAGAGCAGTACTTC. The complete variable domain, with remaining parts taken from reference TRBV7-8 and TRBJ2-5, reads GAGVSQSPRYKVAKRGQDVALRCDPISGHVSLFWYQQALGQGPEFLTYFQNEAQLDKSGLPSDRFFAERPEGSVSTLKIQRTQQEDSAVYLCASSLGLAGGREQYFGPGTRLLVL.